A single sample is the source of the 18 T cell receptor beta chains below, sequenced in a study of T cells in Graves' hyperthyroidism and ophthalmopathy. It was RNA transcripts that yielded the amplified TCR beta CDR3 regions. TCR CDR3 regions were first amplified by RT-PCR with HTBI primers. A single record per CDR3 protein comes from TCRdb applying MiXCR to the multiplex PCR reads. The sample comprises about 560,000 distinct CDR3 sequences, roughly 17% of which are singletons, and about 17% rests with the top ten. The sequencing sample was made of blood. These TCRs come from a woman under 30 with Graves' hyperthyroidism.

Only a few counts were recorded for this clonotype. The V call is TRBV7-2, the J call TRBJ2-2; D possibly uses TRBD1 or TRBD2 (5 bases each). The germline V gene has CDR1 SGHTA and CDR2 FQGNSA. Deletions cut 4 bases from V and 4 bases from J, with 16 bases between. The CDR3 totals 16 residues. CDR3 sequence (DNA): TGTGCCAGCAGCTCGGCGGAATACGGGGCCACCGGGGAGCTGTTTTTT. This translates into CASSSAEYGATGELFF.

Of note for this clonotype: A much larger clone differs by one base, so this may be a read error. J is TRBJ2-3 and V is TRBV11-2, with TRBD2 identical over 8 bases. Trimming cost V 3 bases and J 7 bases; bases outside gene matches: 9. Germline assignment: CDR1 SGHAT and CDR2 FQNNGV. The CDR3 loop spans 15 amino acids. The CDR3 DNA reads as TGTGCCAGCAGCTTTCAGCGGGAGACTTCGCATACGCAGTATTTT. It yields the protein CASSFQRETSHTQYF.

This clonotype showed up just a few times. This rearrangement joins TRBV19 to TRBJ2-3; the D is unclear. This CDR3 is 15 amino acids long. Trimming pared 5 bases from V and 2 bases from J, leaving 14 bases between. Germline values: CDR1 LNHDA, CDR2 SQIVND (reference sequence). CDR3 in amino acids: CASSAYKRLTDTQYF. The CDR3 DNA follows: TGTGCCAGTAGTGCTTACAAGAGACTCACAGATACGCAGTATTTT. Full variable domain (missing parts from reference TRBV19 and TRBJ2-3): DGGITQSPKYLFRKEGQNVTLSCEQNLNHDAMYWYRQDPGQGLRLIYYSQIVNDFQKGDIAEGYSVSREKKESFPLTVTSAQKNPTAFYLCASSAYKRLTDTQYFGPGTRLTVL.

The table lists this clonotype with a few counts. V and J are TRBV18 and TRBJ2-7; a possible D gene is TRBD1 (5 bases). Germline loops: CDR1 KGHSH, CDR2 LQKENI. This CDR3 contains 14 residues. Trimming took 2 bases from V and 2 from J, leaving 10 bases between them. The CDR3 loop reads CASSPSGKPYEQYF. The CDR3 nucleotides read TGTGCCAGCTCACCATCAGGGAAACCCTACGAGCAGTACTTC.

This clonotype was seen more than once but under ten times. CDR3 amino acids: CASSLSRASNEKLFF. The CDR3 DNA reads TGTGCCAGCAGCTTGAGTCGGGCTAGTAATGAAAAACTGTTTTTT. J is TRBJ1-4 and V is TRBV5-4; D remains ambiguous. The V and J ends lost 1 base and 4 bases respectively, with 11 bases between them. The CDR3 has 15 residues. The germline V gene encodes CDR1 SGHNT and CDR2 YYREEE (reference sequence).

The V call is TRBV11-2, the J call TRBJ1-3; no clear D. Trimming stripped 5 bases from V and 7 bases from J, with 18 bases between. This CDR3 region has 15 residues. Germline V lookup: CDR1 SGHAT, CDR2 FQNNGV. CDR3 in amino acids: CASSPGVSLVNTIYF. The DNA for the CDR3 is TGTGCCAGCAGCCCTGGTGTTAGCCTGGTCAACACCATATATTTT.

With respect to this clonotype: Germline and junction disagree at one end, which may indicate a read error. V and J are TRBV5-1 and TRBJ1-3, with a possible D match to TRBD1 (6 bases). Germline CDR1 and CDR2: SGHRS and YFSETQ. The CDR3 has 15 amino acids. The CDR3: CASVGGGASGNTIYF. In DNA, the CDR3 is TGTGCCAGCGTTGGGGGGGGGGCATCTGGAAACACCATATATTTT.

The rearrangement links TRBV5-6 to TRBJ1-5; D call uncertain. The CDR3 totals 14 residues. V was trimmed by 1 base and J by 1 base, leaving 6 bases between them. Germline assignment: CDR1 SGHDT and CDR2 YYEEEE. The CDR3 sequence: CASSLWASNQPQHF. The CDR3 region has the DNA TGTGCCAGCAGCTTGTGGGCCAGCAATCAGCCCCAGCATTTT.

This clonotype was picked up many times. Here the CDR3 DNA reads TGTGCCAGCAGCCAGGCGGATGGGGGCTACACCTTC. This encodes CASSQADGGYTF. The chain links TRBV3-1 to TRBJ1-2; D call uncertain. Trimming pared 3 bases from V and 8 bases from J, leaving 10 bases between. The CDR3 is made up of 12 amino acids. Germline values: CDR1 LGHDT, CDR2 YNNKEL (reference sequence).

This clonotype was recorded a few times. This chain uses TRBV7-3 with TRBJ2-2, with 7 bases that match TRBD2. V dropped 5 bases and J dropped 4; count of bases not matched to a gene: 10. Germline CDR1 is SGHTA and CDR2 is FQGTGA. CDR3 length equals 16 residues. The CDR3: CASSHSGTTGTGELFF. The CDR3 DNA sequence: TGTGCCAGCAGCCATTCCGGGACTACTGGCACCGGGGAGCTGTTTTTT. Full variable domain (outside the CDR3, taken from reference TRBV7-3 and TRBJ2-2): GAGVSQTPSNKVTEKGKYVELRCDPISGHTALYWYRQSLGQGPEFLIYFQGTGAADDSGLPNDRFFAVRPEGSVSTLKIQRTERGDSAVYLCASSHSGTTGTGELFFGEGSRLTVL.

The chain joins TRBV12-3 or TRBV12-4 to TRBJ2-3; TRBD1 might be the D (6 bases). The CDR3 extends over 16 amino acids. Trimming left V 6 bases short and J 0 bases short, with 16 bases between. CDR3 amino acids: CASSPGERRSTDTQYF. For the CDR3, the DNA is TGTGCCAGCAGCCCAGGGGAGCGGAGAAGCACAGATACGCAGTATTTT.

The chain employs TRBV5-1 and TRBJ2-7; D may correspond to TRBD1 or TRBD2 (5 bases each). The germline V gene encodes CDR1 SGHRS and CDR2 YFSETQ. V gave up 0 bases and J gave up 2 bases, with 12 bases separating them. The CDR3 loop spans 15 amino acids. CDR3 amino acids: CASSLVSGLTYEQYF. The CDR3 DNA reads TGCGCCAGCAGCTTGGTGTCGGGGCTAACCTACGAGCAGTACTTC.

CDR3 DNA sequence: TGTGCCACCAGCAGAGTGTCAGAGGGGAACCAGCATTTT. Encoded protein: CATSRVSEGNQHF. The V call is TRBV15, the J call TRBJ1-5; D may be TRBD1 (5 bases). Trimming removed 1 base at V and 12 bases at J, with 13 bases between. This CDR3 comprises 13 residues. Germline V gives CDR1 LNHNV, CDR2 YYDKDF (reference sequence).

At least ten counts were recorded for this clonotype. The rearrangement joins TRBV28 to TRBJ2-3; perhaps TRBD2 as D (5 bases). The germline V and J ends were trimmed by 5 bases and 3 bases, with 15 bases remaining between them. Germline values: CDR1 MDHEN, CDR2 SYDVKM. The length of the CDR3 is 15 residues. CDR3 sequence: CASSASSPRTDTQYF. The CDR3 bases are TGTGCCAGCAGTGCTAGCTCCCCGAGGACAGATACGCAGTATTTT. Full variable domain (outside the CDR3, taken from reference TRBV28 and TRBJ2-3): DVKVTQSSRYLVKRTGEKVFLECVQDMDHENMFWYRQDPGLGLRLIYFSYDVKMKEKGDIPEGYSVSREKKERFSLILESASTNQTSMYLCASSASSPRTDTQYFGPGTRLTVL.

This clonotype was observed at least ten times. V and J are TRBV7-9 and TRBJ2-1; D unclear. Trimming took off 4 bases at V and 7 bases at J, with 11 bases between the two ends. The germline V gene encodes CDR1 SEHNR and CDR2 FQNEAQ (reference sequence). This CDR3 has 13 residues. Written as DNA, the CDR3 is TGTGCCAGCAGCTCGTCGAGAAAGAATGAGCAGTTCTTC. This gives the protein CASSSSRKNEQFF.

This chain joins TRBV20-1 and TRBJ2-3; TRBD2 matches 10 bases. The germline V gene encodes CDR1 DFQATT and CDR2 SNEGSKA (reference sequence). The CDR3 loop spans 14 amino acids. This CDR3 reads CRILLAGLSDTQYF. The CDR3 DNA reads as TGCAGAATTTTACTAGCGGGATTGTCGGATACGCAGTATTTT.

This clonotype came up many times. The V and J genes are TRBV12-3 or TRBV12-4 and TRBJ2-7; D might be TRBD2 (6 bases). V dropped 6 bases and J dropped 7 bases, with 22 bases sitting between them. The CDR3 has 15 amino acids. CDR3 in amino acids: CASSNRDRAGREQYF. DNA for the CDR3: TGTGCCAGCAGCAACCGGGACCGGGCAGGGAGGGAGCAGTACTTC.

This clonotype was observed many times. J is TRBJ2-1 and V is TRBV27; unclear D gene. CDR1 is MNHEY, CDR2 SMNVEV, per germline (reference sequence). V was clipped by 6 bases and J by 5 bases, with 17 bases between them. There are 15 residues in the CDR3. CDR3 bases: TGTGCCAGCAGCCTCGGCCTAGAGTCCCACAATGAGCAGTTCTTC. This sequence encodes CASSLGLESHNEQFF.